Below, 31 T cell receptor beta chains from the same sample are listed, as sequenced in a study of cytomegalovirus exposure and HLA in healthy donors. Produced via immunoSEQ multiplex PCR; TCRdb's table is partial and in-frame only. The sample yields 250,000 to 400,000 clones, approximately 91% seen once. The sequenced sample consisted of PBMCs. All receptors derive from a man aged 25 to 40 in good health and CMV-seronegative.

This clone was recorded a few times. The chain uses TRBV6-5 and TRBJ1-2; the match to TRBD1 covers 7 bases. The CDR3 extends over 14 amino acids. V dropped 6 bases and J dropped 4; count of bases not matched to a gene: 8. Germline assignment: CDR1 MNHEY and CDR2 SVGAGI. As DNA, the CDR3 is TGTGCCAGCAGCCCGACAGGGTCTGTCTATGGCTACACCTTC. Translated, it gives CASSPTGSVYGYTF.

This clone was seen a single time. This chain joins TRBV6-5 and TRBJ1-3, with 7 bases identical to TRBD1. The V gene's germline CDR1 is MNHEY and CDR2 SVGAGI. This CDR3 spans 15 amino acids. The V segment lost 5 bases and the J segment 4 bases; nucleotides outside the gene matches: 8. Written as DNA, the CDR3 is TGTGCCAGCAGTCCGGGACAGTGGGCCGGAAACACCATATATTTT. Its protein is CASSPGQWAGNTIYF.

This chain joins TRBV25-1 and TRBJ1-2; tentative D call: TRBD1 (5 bases). Germline V CDR1 and CDR2: MGHDK, SYGVNS. V was shortened by 5 bases and J by 7 bases, with 14 bases between the two germline ends. The CDR3 loop spans 13 amino acids. The CDR3 loop is CASSFGWTFGYTF. As DNA, the CDR3 is TGTGCCAGCAGTTTCGGGTGGACATTTGGCTACACCTTC.

The CDR3 protein is CASSVSADTQYF. The CDR3 region has the DNA TGCGCCAGCAGCGTTAGCGCAGATACGCAGTATTTT. The chain links TRBV5-1 to TRBJ2-3; a possible D gene is TRBD2 (5 bases). The CDR3 length is 12 residues. With 4 bases removed from V and 4 bases from J, the gap between germline ends came to 7 bases. Germline CDR1 and CDR2: SGHRS and YFSETQ.

The rearrangement uses TRBV2 and TRBJ1-4; TRBD1 agrees at 8 bases. Germline CDR1 SNHLY, CDR2 FYNNEI. This CDR3 comprises 15 residues. The junction had 8 bases not matched to a gene; V was cut back by 8 bases and J by 3 bases. The CDR3 loop is CASRRQGWPNEKLFF. For the CDR3, the DNA is TGTGCCAGCCGCCGACAGGGGTGGCCTAATGAAAAACTGTTTTTT.

The genes are TRBV4-3 and TRBJ1-1; D is undetermined. This CDR3 region has 15 residues. Trimming took 3 bases from V and 0 from J, leaving 11 bases between them. CDR1 and CDR2 (germline): LGHNA, YSLEER. For the CDR3, the DNA is TGCGCCAGCAGCCACCATTTAGCCGTGAACACTGAAGCTTTCTTT. It specifies CASSHHLAVNTEAFF.

The chain has TRBV29-1 and TRBJ1-1; tentative D call: TRBD1 (5 bases). CDR3 length equals 14 residues. V was clipped by 0 bases and J by 5 bases, with 13 bases between them. Germline CDR1 SQVTM, CDR2 ANQGSEA. CDR3: CSVEDSQGYTEAFF. CDR3 in DNA: TGCAGCGTTGAAGATTCCCAGGGTTATACTGAAGCTTTCTTT.

The chain combines TRBV7-2 with TRBJ2-5, with D tentatively TRBD1 (6 bases). Germline lookup yields CDR1 SGHTA and CDR2 FQGNSA. The CDR3 is 14 residues long. Trimming left V 4 bases short and J 1 base short, with 10 bases between. The CDR3 loop is CASSSLDSQETQYF. In DNA form, the CDR3 reads TGTGCCAGCAGCTCCTTGGACAGCCAAGAGACCCAGTACTTC.

The chain employs TRBV19 and TRBJ2-7, with 7 bases aligning to TRBD1. The CDR3 has 15 amino acids. CDR1 and CDR2 from the germline V gene are LNHDA and SQIVND (reference sequence). V dropped 5 bases and J dropped 7; count of bases not matched to a gene: 14. The CDR3 spells CASSPSTGSSGEQYF. For the CDR3, the DNA is TGTGCCAGTAGTCCTTCGACAGGGTCCTCCGGGGAGCAGTACTTC.

The table lists this clone with a count of one. CDR3 in amino acids: CASDQAGTGKFTGELFF. CDR3 DNA: TGTGCTAGTGACCAGGCGGGGACAGGAAAATTCACCGGGGAGCTGTTTTTT. The rearrangement joins TRBV12-5 to TRBJ2-2, with 8 positions matching TRBD1. This CDR3 contains 17 residues. The junction had 14 bases not matched to a gene; V was cut back by 7 bases and J by 4 bases. The germline V gene encodes CDR1 LGHNT and CDR2 FRNRAP.

The rearrangement uses TRBV5-4 and TRBJ1-3; D is unclear. Per the germline V gene, CDR1 is SGHNT and CDR2 is YYREEE (reference sequence). V was trimmed by 2 bases and J by 4 bases, leaving 7 bases between them. The CDR3 has 13 amino acids. CDR3 amino acids: CASSFGGGNTIYF. The CDR3 DNA is TGTGCCAGCAGCTTCGGAGGGGGAAACACCATATATTTT.

The CDR3 region is CASSLGVAGTQYF. CDR3 DNA sequence: TGTGCCAGCAGCTTAGGAGTAGCTGGCACGCAGTATTTT. The V call is TRBV11-2, the J call TRBJ2-3; D unclear. V was pared by 1 base and J by 9 bases, with 11 bases between. Germline CDR1 and CDR2: SGHAT and FQNNGV. The CDR3 has 13 amino acids.

The chain couples TRBV7-9 to TRBJ2-5; the D gene is possibly TRBD2 (5 bases). The germline gives CDR1 SEHNR, CDR2 FQNEAQ (reference sequence). Between the trimmed V and J ends, which lost 4 bases and 7 bases, there was a span of 10 bases. There are 12 residues in the CDR3. In DNA form, the CDR3 reads TGTGCCAGCAGCTCCCTGGCGGGGACCCAGTACTTC. Translated: CASSSLAGTQYF.

CDR3 region: CASSSRLGSSYEQYF. In DNA, the CDR3 is TGTGCCAGCAGCTCGCGGCTAGGTAGCTCCTACGAGCAGTACTTC. V is TRBV11-2 and J is TRBJ2-7; D gene ambiguous. This CDR3 is 15 amino acids long. Per germline, CDR1 SGHAT and CDR2 FQNNGV. Trimming cost V 4 bases and J 0 bases, with 13 bases left between them.

This clone occurred once. Other DNA sequences in the same sample also yield this CDR3. The chain combines TRBV7-2 with TRBJ1-5; possible D gene TRBD1, 5 bases. Germline CDR1 reads SGHTA; CDR2 reads FQGNSA. The CDR3 loop spans 15 amino acids. V lost 1 base, J lost 1 base, and 8 bases lay in between. The CDR3 sequence: CASSLVGGSNQPQHF. Here the CDR3 DNA reads TGTGCCAGCAGCTTAGTGGGGGGAAGCAATCAGCCCCAGCATTTT. Using reference TRBV7-2 and TRBJ1-5 for the parts outside the CDR3, the full variable domain is GAGVSQSPSNKVTEKGKDVELRCDPISGHTALYWYRQSLGQGLEFLIYFQGNSAPDKSGLPSDRFSAERTGGSVSTLTIQRTQQEDSAVYLCASSLVGGSNQPQHFGDGTRLSIL.

V is TRBV18 and J is TRBJ1-3; TRBD1 matches at 7 bases. J was trimmed by 3 bases and V by 2 bases; bases with no gene match: 4. CDR3 length equals 15 residues. Germline CDR1 and CDR2: KGHSH and LQKENI. In DNA, the CDR3 is TGTGCCAGCTCACCAGACCAGGGGGTTGGAAACACCATATATTTT. It is translated as CASSPDQGVGNTIYF.

The chain is built from TRBV13 and TRBJ2-1; D gene unclear. The V gene's germline CDR1 is PRHDT and CDR2 FYEKMQ (reference sequence). The CDR3 consists of 15 residues. The germline V and J ends were trimmed by 3 bases and 2 bases, with 11 bases remaining between them. Here the CDR3 reads CASSLPQTTYNEQFF. The CDR3 region has the DNA TGTGCCAGCAGCTTGCCACAGACAACCTACAATGAGCAGTTCTTC.

This clone appeared a single time. The chain is built from TRBV5-1 and TRBJ1-1; D is possibly TRBD1 (6 bases). Trimming stripped 3 bases from V and 5 bases from J, with 20 bases between. CDR3 length equals 16 residues. The germline V gene encodes CDR1 SGHRS and CDR2 YFSETQ. CDR3 bases: TGCGCCAGCAGCTCCCCGAAACAGGGTGTACGGACTGAAGCTTTCTTT. It yields the protein CASSSPKQGVRTEAFF. The entire variable domain, with the rest obtained from reference TRBV5-1 and TRBJ1-1, is as follows: KAGVTQTPRYLIKTRGQQVTLSCSPISGHRSVSWYQQTPGQGLQFLFEYFSETQRNKGNFPGRFSGRQFSNSRSEMNVSTLELGDSALYLCASSSPKQGVRTEAFFGQGTRLTVV.

This clone was recorded once. The rearrangement links TRBV5-4 to TRBJ1-6, with D perhaps matching TRBD1 (6 bases). The CDR3 extends over 17 amino acids. Per the germline V gene, CDR1 is SGHNT and CDR2 is YYREEE (reference sequence). V was trimmed by 4 bases and J by 0 bases, leaving 14 bases between them. CDR3 DNA: TGTGCCAGCAGCGCCACAGGGTCTCGCTCCTATAATTCACCCCTCCACTTT. Translating it yields CASSATGSRSYNSPLHF.

On this clone itself: A junction boundary mismatches the germline segment, possibly from a read error. The gene calls are TRBV4-2 and TRBJ2-7; 7 positions match TRBD1. Germline CDR1 reads LGHNA; CDR2 reads YNFKEQ. The CDR3 spans 11 residues. CDR3 loop: CASSLKDRLDF. CDR3 in DNA: TGTGCCAGCAGCCTAAAGGACAGGTTGGACTTC.

This clone was recorded a few times. The same CDR3 arises from other DNA sequences in this sample as well. The chain combines TRBV29-1 with TRBJ1-2; a possible D gene is TRBD1 (5 bases). The CDR3 is 12 amino acids. V was shortened by 6 bases and J by 4 bases, with 12 bases between the two germline ends. CDR1 is SQVTM, CDR2 ANQGSEA, per germline. CDR3: CSVGGGGYGYTF. CDR3 nucleotides: TGCAGCGTGGGTGGGGGAGGCTATGGCTACACCTTC.

The gene calls are TRBV4-1 and TRBJ1-5, with a weak D call TRBD1 (6 bases). With 6 bases removed from V and 0 bases from J, the gap between germline ends came to 12 bases. CDR1 and CDR2 (germline): MGHRA, YSYEKL. This CDR3 is 15 amino acids long. In DNA form, the CDR3 reads TGCGCCAGCAGTCAATACAGGGCTAGCAATCAGCCCCAGCATTTT. Its translation: CASSQYRASNQPQHF.

This sequence joins TRBV7-9 and TRBJ1-3; the D is unclear. CDR3 length: 15 amino acids. Per germline, CDR1 SEHNR and CDR2 FQNEAQ (reference sequence). V gave up 5 bases and J gave up 2 bases, with 13 bases separating them. This CDR3 reads CASSLATTAGNTIYF. CDR3 sequence (DNA): TGTGCCAGCAGCCTCGCGACAACCGCTGGAAACACCATATATTTT. Drawing the rest from reference TRBV7-9 and TRBJ1-3, the complete variable domain is DTGVSQNPRHKITKRGQNVTFRCDPISEHNRLYWYRQTLGQGPEFLTYFQNEAQLEKSRLLSDRFSAERPKGSFSTLEIQRTEQGDSAMYLCASSLATTAGNTIYFGEGSWLTVV.

The J gene is TRBJ2-3, the V gene TRBV7-8; TRBD2 is a possible D gene (6 bases). The CDR3 extends over 14 amino acids. Trimming took 0 bases from V and 4 from J, leaving 8 bases between them. Germline-derived CDR1 and CDR2 are SGHVS and FQNEAQ. For the CDR3, the DNA is TGTGCCAGCAGCTTAGCGACTAGACCAGATACGCAGTATTTT. As protein: CASSLATRPDTQYF. Looking up the rest from reference TRBV7-8 and TRBJ2-3 gives the full variable domain: GAGVSQSPRYKVAKRGQDVALRCDPISGHVSLFWYQQALGQGPEFLTYFQNEAQLDKSGLPSDRFFAERPEGSVSTLKIQRTQQEDSAVYLCASSLATRPDTQYFGPGTRLTVL.

The V and J genes are TRBV5-6 and TRBJ1-5; 7 bases line up with TRBD1. In germline, CDR1 is SGHDT, CDR2 YYEEEE. Trimming took 1 base from V and 3 from J; bases not matched to a gene: 4. This CDR3 contains 15 residues. CDR3 coding DNA: TGTGCCAGCAGCTTGTTTCAGGGGGTCAATCAGCCCCAGCATTTT. This translates into CASSLFQGVNQPQHF.

V and J are TRBV15 and TRBJ1-5; TRBD1 agrees at 8 bases. This CDR3 is built from 14 residues. The V gene end was trimmed by 5 bases and the J gene end by 1 base; junction bases not matched to a gene: 1. Germline V lookup: CDR1 LNHNV, CDR2 YYDKDF (reference sequence). The CDR3 DNA reads TGTGCCACCAGCGACAGGGGAAGCAATCAGCCCCAGCATTTT. This encodes CATSDRGSNQPQHF.

The chain is built from TRBV7-9 and TRBJ1-4; a possible D gene is TRBD1 (6 bases). CDR3 length equals 18 residues. Germline V CDR1 and CDR2: SEHNR, FQNEAQ (reference sequence). Trimming took off 4 bases at V and 0 bases at J, with 18 bases between the two ends. In DNA form, the CDR3 reads TGTGCCAGCAGCTCAGGGGCCTGGACCGTAGCAACTAATGAAAAACTGTTTTTT. Translating gives CASSSGAWTVATNEKLFF.

This CDR3 reads CASKLTGTYEQYF. CDR3 DNA sequence: TGTGCCAGCAAACTGACAGGAACTTACGAGCAGTACTTC. The V and J genes are TRBV2 and TRBJ2-7; possibly TRBD1 for D (6 bases). The CDR3 extends over 13 amino acids. Trimming took off 7 bases at V and 4 bases at J, with 14 bases between the two ends. Germline V gene data show CDR1 as SNHLY and CDR2 as FYNNEI.

This clone was picked up one time. This same CDR3 is encoded by further DNA sequences in the sample. This rearrangement joins TRBV6-5 to TRBJ1-2; TRBD1 aligns across 8 bases. The CDR3 runs 15 residues. V lost 2 bases and J lost 4; bases outside the gene matches: 6. The germline CDR1 and CDR2 sequences are MNHEY and SVGAGI. In DNA form, the CDR3 reads TGTGCCAGCAGTTACACCGGGACAGGCAGCTATGGCTACACCTTC. Its protein is CASSYTGTGSYGYTF.

The table lists this clone with a count of one. The chain joins TRBV5-1 to TRBJ1-4, with D possibly being TRBD1 (5 bases). The CDR3 totals 15 residues. V shed 0 bases and J shed 5 bases, with 11 bases lying between them. CDR1 and CDR2 (germline): SGHRS, YFSETQ. The CDR3 reads CASSLGLGGNEKLFF. CDR3 DNA: TGCGCCAGCAGCTTGGGACTGGGGGGGAATGAAAAACTGTTTTTT.

This chain joins TRBV11-2 and TRBJ2-7; D is perhaps TRBD1 (6 bases). CDR1 is SGHAT, CDR2 FQNNGV, per germline. Trimming took off 4 bases at V and 1 base at J, with 11 bases between the two ends. The CDR3 is made up of 14 amino acids. CDR3 in amino acids: CASSSYGQSYEQYF. CDR3 nucleotide sequence: TGTGCCAGCAGCTCTTATGGACAGTCCTACGAGCAGTACTTC.